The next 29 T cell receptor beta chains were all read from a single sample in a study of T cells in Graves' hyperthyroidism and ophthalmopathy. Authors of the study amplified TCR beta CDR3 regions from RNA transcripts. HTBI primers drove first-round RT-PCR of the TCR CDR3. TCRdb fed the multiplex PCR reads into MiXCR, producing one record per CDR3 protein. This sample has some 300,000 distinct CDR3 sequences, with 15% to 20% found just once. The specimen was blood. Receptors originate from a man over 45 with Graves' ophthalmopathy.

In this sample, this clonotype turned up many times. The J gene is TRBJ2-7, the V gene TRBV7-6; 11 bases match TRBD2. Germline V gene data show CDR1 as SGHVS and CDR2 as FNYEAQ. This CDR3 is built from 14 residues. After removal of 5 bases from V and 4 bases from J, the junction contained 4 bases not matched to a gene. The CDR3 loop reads CASSETSGGYEQYF. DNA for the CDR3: TGTGCCAGCAGCGAAACTAGCGGGGGTTACGAGCAGTACTTC.

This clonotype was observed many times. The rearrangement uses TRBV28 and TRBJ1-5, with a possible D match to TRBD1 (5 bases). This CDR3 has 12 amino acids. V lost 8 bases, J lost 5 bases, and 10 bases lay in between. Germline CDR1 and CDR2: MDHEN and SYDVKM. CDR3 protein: CASEQEDQPQHF. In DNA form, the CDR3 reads TGTGCCAGCGAACAGGAGGATCAGCCCCAGCATTTT.

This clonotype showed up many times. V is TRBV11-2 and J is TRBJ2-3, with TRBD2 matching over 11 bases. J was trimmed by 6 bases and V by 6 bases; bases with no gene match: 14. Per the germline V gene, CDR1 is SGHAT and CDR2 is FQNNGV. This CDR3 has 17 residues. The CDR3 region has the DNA TGTGCCAGCAGTTCCCCTACGGCCGGGACTAGCGGTGATACGCAGTATTTT. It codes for CASSSPTAGTSGDTQYF.

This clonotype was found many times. The CDR3 reads CASSLYGHQMNTEAFF. In DNA, the CDR3 is TGTGCCAGCAGCTTATATGGGCACCAGATGAACACTGAAGCTTTCTTT. The rearrangement links TRBV7-3 to TRBJ1-1; D remains ambiguous. Per the germline V gene, CDR1 is SGHTA and CDR2 is FQGTGA. V lost 2 bases and J 0 bases, leaving 13 bases between the germline ends. This CDR3 contains 16 residues.

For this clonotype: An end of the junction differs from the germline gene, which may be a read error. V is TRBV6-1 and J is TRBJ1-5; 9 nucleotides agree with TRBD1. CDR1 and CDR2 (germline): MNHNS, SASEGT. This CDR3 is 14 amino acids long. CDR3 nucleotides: TGTGCTAGCAGTTGCATGGGACAGGGACAGCCCCAGCATTTT. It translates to CASSCMGQGQPQHF.

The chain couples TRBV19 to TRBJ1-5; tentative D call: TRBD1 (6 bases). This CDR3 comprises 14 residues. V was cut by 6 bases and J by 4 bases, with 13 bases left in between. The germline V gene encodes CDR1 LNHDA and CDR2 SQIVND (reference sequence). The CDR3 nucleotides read TGTGCCAGTAGAGCACAGGGAATGAATCAGCCCCAGCATTTT. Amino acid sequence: CASRAQGMNQPQHF.

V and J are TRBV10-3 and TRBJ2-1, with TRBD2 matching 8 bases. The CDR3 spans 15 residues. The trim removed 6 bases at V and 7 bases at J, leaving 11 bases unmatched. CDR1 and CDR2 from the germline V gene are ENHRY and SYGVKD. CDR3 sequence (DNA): TGTGCCATCAGCGCGGGAGGCACCTCTAGAAATGAGCAGTTCTTC. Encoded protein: CAISAGGTSRNEQFF.

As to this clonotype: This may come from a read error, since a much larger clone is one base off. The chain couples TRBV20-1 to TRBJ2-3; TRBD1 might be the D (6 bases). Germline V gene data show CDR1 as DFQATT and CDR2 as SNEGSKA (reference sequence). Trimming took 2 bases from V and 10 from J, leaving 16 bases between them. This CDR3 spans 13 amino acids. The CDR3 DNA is TGCAGTGCTAGACAGGGGCTAATGGATGCGCAGTATTTT. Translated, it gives CSARQGLMDAQYF.

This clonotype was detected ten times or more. In nucleotides, the CDR3 is TGTGCCAGCAGCTTACATCTCGGGAGGACAGATACGCAGTATTTT. Translated: CASSLHLGRTDTQYF. The chain joins TRBV11-2 to TRBJ2-3; 7 bases fit TRBD2. The CDR3 length is 15 residues. Losses at the gene ends were 2 bases for V and 3 bases for J; bases not matched to a gene: 5. Germline CDR1 is SGHAT and CDR2 is FQNNGV.

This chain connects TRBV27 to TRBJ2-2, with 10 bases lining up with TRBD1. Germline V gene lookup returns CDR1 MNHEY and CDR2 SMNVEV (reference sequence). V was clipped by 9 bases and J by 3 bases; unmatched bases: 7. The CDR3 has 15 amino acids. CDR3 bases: TGTGCCAGTAGGCCCGGGACAGGGGACACCGGGGAGCTGTTTTTT. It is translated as CASRPGTGDTGELFF.

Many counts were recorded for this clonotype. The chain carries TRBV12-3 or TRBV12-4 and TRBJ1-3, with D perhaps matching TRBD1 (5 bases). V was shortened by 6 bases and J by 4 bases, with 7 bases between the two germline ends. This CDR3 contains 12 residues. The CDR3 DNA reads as TGTGCCAGCAGAAGGACAGGAAACACCATATATTTT. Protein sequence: CASRRTGNTIYF.

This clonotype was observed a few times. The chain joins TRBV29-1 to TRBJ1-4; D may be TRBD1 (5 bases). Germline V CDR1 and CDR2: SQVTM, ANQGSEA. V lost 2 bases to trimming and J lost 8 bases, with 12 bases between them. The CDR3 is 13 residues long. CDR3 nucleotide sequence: TGCAGCGTTGAACGACGGGGCGGGGAAAAACTGTTTTTT. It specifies CSVERRGGEKLFF.

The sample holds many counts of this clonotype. Here the CDR3 reads CASSEEGRSRGTDTQYF. CDR3 in DNA: TGTGCCAGCAGTGAAGAAGGTCGGTCAAGGGGCACAGATACGCAGTATTTT. J is TRBJ2-3 and V is TRBV6-1; D gene uncertain. Germline-derived CDR1 and CDR2 are MNHNS and SASEGT. The CDR3 runs to 17 residues. Between the trimmed V and J ends, which lost 1 base and 1 base, there was a span of 15 bases.

The CDR3 sequence: CASTVTRDRGAEQYF. CDR3 nucleotides: TGTGCCAGCACCGTGACCCGGGACAGGGGCGCCGAGCAGTACTTC. The chain uses TRBV6-1 and TRBJ2-7; 10 nucleotides agree with TRBD1. CDR1 is MNHNS and CDR2 is SASEGT in the germline V gene. The V segment lost 7 bases and the J segment 6 bases; nucleotides outside the gene matches: 12. This CDR3 contains 15 residues.

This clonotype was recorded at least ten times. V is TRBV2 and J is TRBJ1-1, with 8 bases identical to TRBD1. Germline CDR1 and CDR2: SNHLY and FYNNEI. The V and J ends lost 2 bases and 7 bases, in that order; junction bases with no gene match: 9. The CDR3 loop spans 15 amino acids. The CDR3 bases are TGTGCCAGCAGTGAACAAAGACAGGGGATCGGTGAAGCTTTCTTT. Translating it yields CASSEQRQGIGEAFF.

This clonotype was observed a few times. CDR3 in DNA: TGTGCCAGCAGCCAAGAGGGGACCGCCACTGAAGCTTTCTTT. Protein product: CASSQEGTATEAFF. The chain joins TRBV3-1 to TRBJ1-1; weak D call: TRBD1 (5 bases). The CDR3 consists of 14 residues. In germline, CDR1 is LGHDT, CDR2 YNNKEL (reference sequence). The V gene lost 0 bases and the J gene lost 4 bases, with 9 bases spanning the gap.

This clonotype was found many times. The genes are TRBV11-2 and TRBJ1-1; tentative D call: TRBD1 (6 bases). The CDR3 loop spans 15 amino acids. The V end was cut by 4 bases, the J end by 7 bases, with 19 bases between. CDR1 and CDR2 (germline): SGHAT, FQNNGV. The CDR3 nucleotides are TGTGCCAGCAGCTCCCCGATTAGGGGGTCTGTTGAAGCTTTCTTT. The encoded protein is CASSSPIRGSVEAFF.

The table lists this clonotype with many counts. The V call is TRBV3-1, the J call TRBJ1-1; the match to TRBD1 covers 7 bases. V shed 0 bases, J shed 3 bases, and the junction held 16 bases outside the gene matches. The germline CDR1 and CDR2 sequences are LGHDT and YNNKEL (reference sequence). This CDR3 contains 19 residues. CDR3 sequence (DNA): TGTGCCAGCAGCCAAGATCTAGGAGGGGGCGTCCAAGGCGACACTGAAGCTTTCTTT. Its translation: CASSQDLGGGVQGDTEAFF.

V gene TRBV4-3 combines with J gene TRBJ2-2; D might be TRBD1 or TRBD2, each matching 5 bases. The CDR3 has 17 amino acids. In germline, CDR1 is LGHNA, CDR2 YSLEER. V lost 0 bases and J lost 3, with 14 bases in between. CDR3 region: CASSQDVSRGDTGELFF. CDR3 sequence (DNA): TGCGCCAGCAGCCAAGATGTATCTAGAGGGGACACCGGGGAGCTGTTTTTT.

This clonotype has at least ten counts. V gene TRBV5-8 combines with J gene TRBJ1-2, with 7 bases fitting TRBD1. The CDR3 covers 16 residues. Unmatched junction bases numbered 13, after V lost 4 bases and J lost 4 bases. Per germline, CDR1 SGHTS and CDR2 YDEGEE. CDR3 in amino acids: CASSPTRSRGFYGYTF. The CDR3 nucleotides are TGTGCCAGCAGCCCGACCCGCAGCAGGGGGTTCTATGGCTACACCTTC.

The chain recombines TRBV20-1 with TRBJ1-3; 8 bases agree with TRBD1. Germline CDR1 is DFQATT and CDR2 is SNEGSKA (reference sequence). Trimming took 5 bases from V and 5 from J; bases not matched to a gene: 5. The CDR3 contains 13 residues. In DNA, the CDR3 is TGCAGTGCTTCGGACAGGGCAAGAAACACCATATATTTT. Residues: CSASDRARNTIYF.

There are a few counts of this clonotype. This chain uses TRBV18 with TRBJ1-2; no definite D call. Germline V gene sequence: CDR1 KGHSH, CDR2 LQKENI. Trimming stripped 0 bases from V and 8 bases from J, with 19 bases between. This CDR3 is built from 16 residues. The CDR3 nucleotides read TGTGCCAGCTCACCACCCAGCGTAAGGGCGGAGAACGGCTACACCTTC. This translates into CASSPPSVRAENGYTF.

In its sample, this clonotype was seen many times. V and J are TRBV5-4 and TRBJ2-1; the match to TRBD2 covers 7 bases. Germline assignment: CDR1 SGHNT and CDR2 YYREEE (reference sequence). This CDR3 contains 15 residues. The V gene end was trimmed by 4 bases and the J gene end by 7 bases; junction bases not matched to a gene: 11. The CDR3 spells CASSPAGVDRNEQFF. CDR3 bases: TGTGCCAGCAGCCCCGCGGGAGTAGATAGGAATGAGCAGTTCTTC. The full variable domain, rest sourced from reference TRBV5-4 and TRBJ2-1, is ETGVTQSPTHLIKTRGQQVTLRCSSQSGHNTVSWYQQALGQGPQFIFQYYREEENGRGNFPPRFSGLQFPNYSSELNVNALELDDSALYLCASSPAGVDRNEQFFGPGTRLTVL.

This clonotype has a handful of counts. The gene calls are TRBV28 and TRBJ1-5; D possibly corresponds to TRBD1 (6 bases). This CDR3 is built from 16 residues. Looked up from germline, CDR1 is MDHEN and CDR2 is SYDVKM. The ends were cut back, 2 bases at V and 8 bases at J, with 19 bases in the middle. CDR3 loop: CASSLPPGVGNEPQHF. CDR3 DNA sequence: TGTGCCAGCAGTTTACCGCCAGGGGTAGGGAACGAGCCCCAGCATTTT.

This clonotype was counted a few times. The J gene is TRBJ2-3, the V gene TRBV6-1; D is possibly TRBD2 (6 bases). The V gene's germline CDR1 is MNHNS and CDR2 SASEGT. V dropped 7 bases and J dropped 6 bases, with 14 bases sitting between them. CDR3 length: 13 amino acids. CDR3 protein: CASKRLVGDTQYF. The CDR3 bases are TGTGCCAGCAAAAGACTAGTTGGGGATACGCAGTATTTT.

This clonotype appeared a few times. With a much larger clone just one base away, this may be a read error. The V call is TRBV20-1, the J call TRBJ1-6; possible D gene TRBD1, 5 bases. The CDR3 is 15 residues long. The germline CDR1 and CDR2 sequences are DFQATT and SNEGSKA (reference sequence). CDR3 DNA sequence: TGCAGTGCTAGTTTAGGCCGGCGACAGAATTTACCCCTCCACTTT. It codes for CSASLGRRQNLPLHF.

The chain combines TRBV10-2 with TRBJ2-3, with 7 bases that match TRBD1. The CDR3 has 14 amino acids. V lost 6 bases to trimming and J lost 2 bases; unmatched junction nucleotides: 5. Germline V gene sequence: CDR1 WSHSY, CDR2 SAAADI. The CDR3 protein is CASRQGVNTDTQYF. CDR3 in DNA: TGCGCCAGCAGGCAGGGGGTTAACACAGATACGCAGTATTTT.

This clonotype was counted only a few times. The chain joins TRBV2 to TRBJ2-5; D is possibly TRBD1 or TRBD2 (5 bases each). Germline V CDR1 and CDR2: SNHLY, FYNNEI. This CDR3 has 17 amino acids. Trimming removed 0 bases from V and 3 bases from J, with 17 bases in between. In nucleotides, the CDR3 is TGTGCCAGCAGTGAAGCGCTTAGAGGGGAAGACGAAGAGACCCAGTACTTC. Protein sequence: CASSEALRGEDEETQYF.

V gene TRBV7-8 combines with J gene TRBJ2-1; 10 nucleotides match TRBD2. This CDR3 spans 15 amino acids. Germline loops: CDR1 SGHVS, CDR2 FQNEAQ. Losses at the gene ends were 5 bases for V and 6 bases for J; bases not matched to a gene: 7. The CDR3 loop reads CASSSRAGGPNEQFF. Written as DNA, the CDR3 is TGTGCCAGCAGCAGCCGAGCGGGAGGGCCCAATGAGCAGTTCTTC.